This T cell receptor (beta chain) was obtained from a study of T cell repertoires in aging, cancer and after chemotherapy. This clonotype is labeled medium-sized. Germline CDR1 is KGHDR and CDR2 is SFDVKD. The V and J ends lost 1 base and 8 bases, in that order; junction bases with no gene match: 7. The CDR3 covers 15 residues. TCR beta rearrangements were amplified from peripheral blood genomic DNA. TRB rearrangements spanning V, D and J were amplified using mixed TRB-A/B primers. TCRdb itself ran the multiplex PCR reads through MiXCR, one entry per CDR3 protein. Of a few hundred distinct CDR3 sequences listed, 23% are singletons.

The sequencing sample was made of blood. The genes are TRBV24-1 and TRBJ2-1; 7 nucleotides agree with TRBD2. This TCR came from a human donor with a blood cancer. DNA for the CDR3: TGTGCCACCAGTGATTTCTGGGGGGGACTCGATGAGCAGTTCTTC. This translates into CATSDFWGGLDEQFF.